These 29 T cell receptor beta chains came from one sample sequenced in a study of T-cell memory formation after mild COVID-19. A single record per CDR3 protein comes from TCRdb applying MiXCR to the 5' RACE reads. The sample includes around 300,000 distinct CDR3 sequences, roughly an eighth seen only once; the top ten take 22%. The sample was PBMCs or a T cell subset sorted from them (not recorded which). Receptors were obtained from a man in his late teens or twenties who had mild COVID-19 (a few samples of this study predate the infection). Cell type and time point are not known.

This chain connects TRBV12-3 or TRBV12-4 to TRBJ2-4; D call uncertain. With 3 bases removed from V and 7 bases from J, the gap between germline ends came to 13 bases. This CDR3 contains 14 residues. CDR3 region: CASSLGLEYNIQYF. The CDR3 DNA is TGTGCCAGCAGTTTGGGCCTCGAGTATAACATTCAGTACTTC.

The V gene is TRBV7-2, the J gene TRBJ2-7; a weak D match, TRBD2 (5 bases). This CDR3 contains 13 residues. V was shortened by 5 bases and J by 1 base, with 9 bases between the two germline ends. Germline CDR1 and CDR2: SGHTA and FQGNSA. The CDR3 region is CASSLPGSYEQYF. The CDR3 DNA reads as TGTGCCAGCAGCCTGCCGGGGTCCTACGAGCAGTACTTC.

This clonotype appeared a few times. The genes are TRBV19 and TRBJ1-1, with a weak D call TRBD1 (6 bases). Looked up from germline, CDR1 is LNHDA and CDR2 is SQIVND (reference sequence). This CDR3 contains 14 residues. The V gene lost 7 bases and the J gene lost 5 bases, with 17 bases spanning the gap. CDR3 residues: CASTRAGAETEAFF. The CDR3 bases are TGTGCCAGTACCCGGGCGGGGGCGGAAACTGAAGCTTTCTTT.

This clonotype was observed a few times. The gene calls are TRBV5-1 and TRBJ1-4; D might be TRBD1 (5 bases). Germline-derived CDR1 and CDR2 are SGHRS and YFSETQ. The CDR3 loop spans 16 amino acids. V dropped 4 bases and J dropped 5 bases, with 18 bases sitting between them. The CDR3, as DNA: TGCGCCAGCAGCCCTTCCACCGGGACGCACAATGAAAAACTGTTTTTT. It yields the protein CASSPSTGTHNEKLFF.

The rearrangement links TRBV7-2 to TRBJ1-2, with a weak D call TRBD1 (6 bases). This CDR3 is 13 amino acids long. Germline CDR1 SGHTA, CDR2 FQGNSA. V lost 5 bases and J lost 4, with 11 bases in between. In nucleotides, the CDR3 is TGTGCCAGCAGCACGGAAGGGGGCTATGGCTACACCTTC. Its translation: CASSTEGGYGYTF.

The J gene is TRBJ1-1, the V gene TRBV27; D ambiguous. V lost 0 bases, J lost 0 bases, and 17 bases lay in between. CDR1 and CDR2 (germline): MNHEY, SMNVEV (reference sequence). This CDR3 has 18 amino acids. The CDR3: CASSLSIGLGGMNTEAFF. The DNA of the CDR3 is TGTGCCAGCAGTTTATCGATCGGATTGGGTGGCATGAACACTGAAGCTTTCTTT.

Many counts were recorded for this clonotype. V is TRBV4-1 and J is TRBJ1-2; no clear D gene. The germline gives CDR1 MGHRA, CDR2 YSYEKL. V was pared by 4 bases and J by 7 bases, with 19 bases between. The CDR3 length is 15 residues. The CDR3 spells CASSRPGEGLFGYTF. In nucleotides, the CDR3 is TGCGCCAGCAGCCGCCCGGGAGAGGGTCTCTTTGGCTACACCTTC.

This clonotype was recorded a few times. The chain joins TRBV4-2 to TRBJ1-5; the D is unclear. Looked up from germline, CDR1 is LGHNA and CDR2 is YNFKEQ. The CDR3 spans 15 residues. Trimming took 1 base from V and 3 from J, leaving 10 bases between them. The CDR3 is CASSQVEYHNQPQHF. The CDR3 bases are TGTGCCAGCAGCCAAGTCGAATACCACAATCAGCCCCAGCATTTT.

The chain recombines TRBV3-1 with TRBJ2-5; a possible D gene is TRBD2 (6 bases). CDR1 and CDR2 (germline): LGHDT, YNNKEL (reference sequence). With 0 bases removed from V and 4 bases from J, the gap between germline ends came to 15 bases. This CDR3 spans 16 amino acids. The CDR3 sequence is CASSQDPWGGGETQYF. The CDR3 DNA reads as TGTGCCAGCAGCCAAGATCCATGGGGAGGTGGAGAGACCCAGTACTTC.

In its sample, this clonotype was seen a few times. The chain recombines TRBV7-8 with TRBJ1-5; D not resolved. This CDR3 has 17 amino acids. V was pared by 0 bases and J by 0 bases, with 12 bases between. Germline-derived CDR1 and CDR2 are SGHVS and FQNEAQ. The CDR3: CASSLASGDPSNQPQHF. Written as DNA, the CDR3 is TGTGCCAGCAGCTTAGCCTCGGGAGACCCTAGCAATCAGCCCCAGCATTTT.

This rearrangement joins TRBV4-3 to TRBJ1-2; perhaps TRBD1 as D (6 bases). The germline gives CDR1 LGHNA, CDR2 YSLEER. The CDR3 is 16 amino acids. V lost 4 bases and J lost 6, with 21 bases in between. The CDR3 DNA sequence: TGCGCCAGCAGCCGGACCGCGGGGGCCTCCTCTCATGGCTACACCTTC. Translating it yields CASSRTAGASSHGYTF.

A word on this clonotype: A much larger clone lies a single base off, so this may be a read error. The gene calls are TRBV5-1 and TRBJ2-7, with TRBD2 matching 10 bases. Germline V gene data show CDR1 as SGHRS and CDR2 as YFSETQ. The CDR3 runs to 14 residues. With 4 bases clipped from V and 5 bases from J, the junction kept 6 bases outside the gene matches. The CDR3 reads CASSKLSGGDEQYV. The CDR3, as DNA: TGCGCCAGCAGCAAGCTGAGCGGGGGGGACGAGCAGTACGTC.

This clonotype has only a few counts. The chain employs TRBV15 and TRBJ1-3; the D gene is possibly TRBD1 (5 bases). V lost 0 bases to trimming and J lost 4 bases, with 10 bases between them. Germline values: CDR1 LNHNV, CDR2 YYDKDF (reference sequence). This CDR3 comprises 15 residues. CDR3 nucleotides: TGTGCCACCAGCAGAGATAGGGGTCTAGGAAACACCATATATTTT. This gives the protein CATSRDRGLGNTIYF.

DNA of the CDR3: TGTGCCAGTAGTATAGATCATGGACACTTGTACGAGCAGTACGTC. Protein: CASSIDHGHLYEQYV. The chain employs TRBV19 and TRBJ2-7, with D tentatively TRBD1 (5 bases). V lost 0 bases and J lost 4, with 13 bases in between. The CDR3 covers 15 residues. Germline V gives CDR1 LNHDA, CDR2 SQIVND (reference sequence).

In its sample, this clonotype ranks as medium-sized (0.01 to 0.1%). V and J are TRBV6-4 and TRBJ2-2; TRBD2 matches at 8 bases. CDR3 size: 14 residues. V was clipped by 2 bases and J by 4 bases; unmatched bases: 0. Germline lookup yields CDR1 MRHNA and CDR2 SNTAGT. The CDR3, as DNA: TGTGCCAGCAGTGACGGGACTAGCACCGGGGAGCTGTTTTTT. This sequence encodes CASSDGTSTGELFF.

CDR3 sequence reads: CASSTQTGVTEAFF. The CDR3 DNA is TGTGCCAGCAGCACCCAGACAGGGGTGACTGAAGCTTTCTTT. The chain carries TRBV7-8 and TRBJ1-1, with 8 bases that match TRBD1. CDR1 SGHVS and CDR2 FQNEAQ come from the germline V gene. Trimming cost V 5 bases and J 5 bases; bases outside gene matches: 7. The CDR3 is made up of 14 amino acids. The full variable domain, its missing parts supplied by reference TRBV7-8 and TRBJ1-1, is GAGVSQSPRYKVAKRGQDVALRCDPISGHVSLFWYQQALGQGPEFLTYFQNEAQLDKSGLPSDRFFAERPEGSVSTLKIQRTQQEDSAVYLCASSTQTGVTEAFFGQGTRLTVV.

This clonotype has more than one count but fewer than ten. V is TRBV24-1 and J is TRBJ2-1, with 11 bases fitting TRBD2. The V gene end was trimmed by 5 bases and the J gene end by 7 bases; junction bases not matched to a gene: 0. Germline CDR1 reads KGHDR; CDR2 reads SFDVKD. This CDR3 has 13 amino acids. The CDR3 DNA reads as TGTGCCACCAGTGGACTAGCGGGGAATGAGCAGTTCTTC. Encoded protein: CATSGLAGNEQFF.

The chain carries TRBV6-5 and TRBJ2-5; TRBD2 matches at 11 bases. Germline lookup yields CDR1 MNHEY and CDR2 SVGAGI. This CDR3 comprises 17 residues. The V gene end was trimmed by 4 bases and the J gene end by 5 bases; junction bases not matched to a gene: 12. The CDR3 sequence is CASSSLAGGLLFETQYF. The CDR3 DNA is TGTGCCAGCAGTTCTTTAGCGGGGGGGCTTTTATTCGAGACCCAGTACTTC.

The V gene is TRBV29-1, the J gene TRBJ2-1, with D perhaps TRBD2 (6 bases). The germline V gene encodes CDR1 SQVTM and CDR2 ANQGSEA. The CDR3 totals 13 residues. V was trimmed by 7 bases and J by 10 bases, leaving 20 bases between them. CDR3 in DNA: TGCAGCGCCCGAGGCTGGGGGGATGGCGAGCAGTTCTTC. This translates into CSARGWGDGEQFF.

This clonotype was seen a few times. The chain links TRBV7-9 to TRBJ1-2; D is undetermined. Germline CDR1 reads SEHNR; CDR2 reads FQNEAQ (reference sequence). This CDR3 comprises 14 residues. Trimming removed 0 bases from V and 2 bases from J, with 7 bases in between. This chain's CDR3 is CASSLARENYGYTF. Here the CDR3 DNA reads TGTGCCAGCAGCTTAGCGCGGGAAAACTATGGCTACACCTTC.

The V and J genes are TRBV12-3 or TRBV12-4 and TRBJ1-6; D unclear. This CDR3 is built from 14 residues. Trimming took off 3 bases at V and 12 bases at J, with 15 bases between the two ends. The CDR3, as DNA: TGTGCCAGCAGTTTGGTACAGCCCAATGGACCCCTCCACTTT. Protein product: CASSLVQPNGPLHF.

A few counts support this clonotype. The chain combines TRBV5-1 with TRBJ2-7; no clear D. V dropped 0 bases and J dropped 2 bases, with 6 bases sitting between them. The CDR3 consists of 13 residues. From germline, CDR1 is SGHRS and CDR2 YFSETQ. The CDR3 region has the DNA TGCGCCAGCAGCTTGGACACCCCCTACGAGCAGTACTTC. This encodes CASSLDTPYEQYF. The full variable domain, in which reference TRBV5-1 and TRBJ2-7 provide the parts outside the CDR3, is KAGVTQTPRYLIKTRGQQVTLSCSPISGHRSVSWYQQTPGQGLQFLFEYFSETQRNKGNFPGRFSGRQFSNSRSEMNVSTLELGDSALYLCASSLDTPYEQYFGPGTRLTVT.

The chain recombines TRBV21-1 with TRBJ1-6. TRBV21-1 has pseudogene status. This CDR3 region has 14 residues. This CDR3 reads CASSITPDHSPLHF. The CDR3 region has the DNA TGTGCCAGCAGCATAACGCCGGATCATTCACCCCTCCACTTT.

This clonotype turned up a few times. CDR3 sequence: CASSFRGTTEAFF. The CDR3 region has the DNA TGTGCCAGCAGCTTCAGGGGGACCACTGAAGCTTTCTTT. The chain carries TRBV7-9 and TRBJ1-1, with 7 bases fitting TRBD1. Germline CDR1 reads SEHNR; CDR2 reads FQNEAQ (reference sequence). This CDR3 is built from 13 residues. The junction had 2 bases not matched to a gene; V was cut back by 3 bases and J by 4 bases.

This clonotype was seen a few times. V and J are TRBV4-2 and TRBJ2-7; 9 bases map to TRBD1. V shed 0 bases, J shed 4 bases, and the junction held 4 bases outside the gene matches. From germline, CDR1 is LGHNA and CDR2 YNFKEQ. CDR3 size: 15 residues. The CDR3 bases are TGTGCCAGCAGCCAAGATATGGGACAGGGTTACGAGCAGTACGTC. The encoded protein is CASSQDMGQGYEQYV.

This clonotype was seen ten or more times. The rearrangement links TRBV5-1 to TRBJ1-1, with D unclear. CDR3 length equals 13 residues. Germline CDR1 SGHRS, CDR2 YFSETQ. The V gene lost 4 bases and the J gene lost 1 base, with 8 bases spanning the gap. CDR3 protein: CASSKGQNTEAFF. CDR3 nucleotides: TGCGCCAGCAGCAAGGGCCAGAACACTGAAGCTTTCTTT.

This clonotype has a handful of counts. The rearrangement joins TRBV10-3 to TRBJ2-5; D may be TRBD2 (6 bases). Germline V gene data show CDR1 as ENHRY and CDR2 as SYGVKD. The CDR3 sequence is 13 residues long. Deletions cut 11 bases from V and 2 bases from J, with 15 bases between. The CDR3 reads CASQAAGQETQYF. DNA for the CDR3: TGTGCCTCGCAGGCGGCGGGGCAAGAGACCCAGTACTTC.

This clonotype was picked up a small number of times. The chain joins TRBV7-9 to TRBJ2-3; D is tentatively TRBD1 or TRBD2 (6 bases each). The CDR3 loop spans 14 amino acids. Trimming left V 4 bases short and J 4 bases short, with 12 bases between. CDR1 SEHNR and CDR2 FQNEAQ come from the germline V gene (reference sequence). In DNA form, the CDR3 reads TGTGCCAGCAGCTGGGGGGCCCCCGCAGATACGCAGTATTTT. Amino acid sequence: CASSWGAPADTQYF.

This chain links TRBV7-3 with TRBJ2-3, with TRBD2 identical over 9 bases. The CDR3 consists of 16 residues. Germline CDR1 SGHTA, CDR2 FQGTGA. Trimming took 1 base from V and 5 from J; bases not matched to a gene: 7. For the CDR3, the DNA is TGTGCCAGCAGCTTAATAAATAGCGGGGGATTAGATACGCAGTATTTT. Protein: CASSLINSGGLDTQYF.